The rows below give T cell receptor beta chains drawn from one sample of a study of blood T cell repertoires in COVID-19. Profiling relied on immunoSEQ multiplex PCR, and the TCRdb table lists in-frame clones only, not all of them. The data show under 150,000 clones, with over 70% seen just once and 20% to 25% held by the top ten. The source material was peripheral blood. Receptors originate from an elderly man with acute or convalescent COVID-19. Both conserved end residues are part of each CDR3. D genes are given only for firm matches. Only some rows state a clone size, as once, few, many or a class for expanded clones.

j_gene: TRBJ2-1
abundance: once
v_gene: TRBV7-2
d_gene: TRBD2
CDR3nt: TGTGCCAGCAGAGGAGGAGGGCTAGCGGGGTACAATGAGCAGTTCTTC
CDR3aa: CASRGGGLAGYNEQFF

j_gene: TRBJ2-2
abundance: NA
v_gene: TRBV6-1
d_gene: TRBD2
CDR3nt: TGTGCCAGCAGTGAAGTGTTAGCGGGGGCCACCGGGGAGCTGTTTTTT
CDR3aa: CASSEVLAGATGELFF

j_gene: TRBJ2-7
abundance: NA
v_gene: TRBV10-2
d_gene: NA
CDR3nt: TGCGCCAGCAGTGTCTCGCCGGAGGGATCCTACGAGCAGTACTTC
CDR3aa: CASSVSPEGSYEQYF

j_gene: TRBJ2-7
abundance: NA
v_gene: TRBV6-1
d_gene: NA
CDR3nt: TGTGCCAGCAGTGAAGTGCTCCAGGGTTATTACGAGCAGTACTTC
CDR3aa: CASSEVLQGYYEQYF

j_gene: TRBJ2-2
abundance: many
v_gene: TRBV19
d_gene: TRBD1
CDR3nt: TGTGCCAGTAGTACCGGACAGGTCACCGGGGAGCTGTTTTTT
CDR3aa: CASSTGQVTGELFF

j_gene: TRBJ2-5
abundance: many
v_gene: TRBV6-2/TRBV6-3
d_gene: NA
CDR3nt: TGTGCCAGCAGTGGCCGGGTTTTGAAAGAGACCCAGTACTTC
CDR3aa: CASSGRVLKETQYF

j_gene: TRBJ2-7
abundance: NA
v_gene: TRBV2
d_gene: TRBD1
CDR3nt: TGTGCCAGCAAGAGACAGGGGGATTCCTACGAGCAGTACTTC
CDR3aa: CASKRQGDSYEQYF

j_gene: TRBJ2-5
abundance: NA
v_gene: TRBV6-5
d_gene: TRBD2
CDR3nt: TGTGCCAGCAGTTCTGGACTAGCGGGGGAAGAGACCCAGTACTTC
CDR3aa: CASSSGLAGEETQYF

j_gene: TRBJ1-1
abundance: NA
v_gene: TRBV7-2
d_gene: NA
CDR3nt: TGTGCCAGCAGCTTCGGACAGGAAGCTTTCTTT
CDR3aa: CASSFGQEAFF

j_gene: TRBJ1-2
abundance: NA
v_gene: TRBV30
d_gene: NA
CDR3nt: TGTGCCTGGAGTCCGGACAGTAACTATGGCTACACCTTC
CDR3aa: CAWSPDSNYGYTF

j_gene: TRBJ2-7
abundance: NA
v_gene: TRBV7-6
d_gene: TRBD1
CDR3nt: TGTGCCAGCAGCTTCGACAGGGGCTACGAGCAGTACTTC
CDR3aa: CASSFDRGYEQYF

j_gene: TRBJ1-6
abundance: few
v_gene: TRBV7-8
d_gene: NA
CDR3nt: TGTGCCAGCAGCTTACTTCCGGGAGGTTCACCCCTCCACTTT
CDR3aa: CASSLLPGGSPLHF

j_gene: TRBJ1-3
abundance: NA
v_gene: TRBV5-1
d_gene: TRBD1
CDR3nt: TGCGCCAGCAGCTCGACAGGGAACGGAAACACCATATATTTT
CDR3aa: CASSSTGNGNTIYF

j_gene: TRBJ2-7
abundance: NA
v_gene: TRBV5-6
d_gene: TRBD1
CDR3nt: TGTGCCAGCAGCTTGGAAGGGGGCCGAACCTACGAGCAGTACTTC
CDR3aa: CASSLEGGRTYEQYF

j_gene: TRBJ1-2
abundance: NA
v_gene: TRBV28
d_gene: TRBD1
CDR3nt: TGTGCCAGCAGGGGGACAGATTATGGCTACACCTTC
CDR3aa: CASRGTDYGYTF

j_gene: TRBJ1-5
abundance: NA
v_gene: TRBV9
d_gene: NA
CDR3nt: TGTGCCAGCAGCGTATCAGGGGACAATCAGCCCCAGCATTTT
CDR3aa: CASSVSGDNQPQHF

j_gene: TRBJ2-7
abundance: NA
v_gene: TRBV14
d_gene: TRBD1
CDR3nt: TGTGCCAGCAGCCAAGAAAGGACAGGATCCTACGAGCAGTACTTC
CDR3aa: CASSQERTGSYEQYF

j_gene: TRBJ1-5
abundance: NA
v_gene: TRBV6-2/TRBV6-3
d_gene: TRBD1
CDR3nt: TGTGCCAGCAGTTGGGACAGGGTTAGCAATCAGCCCCAGCATTTT
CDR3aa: CASSWDRVSNQPQHF

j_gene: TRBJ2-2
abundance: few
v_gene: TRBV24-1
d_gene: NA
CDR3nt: TGTGCCACCAGTGAGCAGGCGTTGAACACCGGGGAGCTGTTTTTT
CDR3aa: CATSEQALNTGELFF

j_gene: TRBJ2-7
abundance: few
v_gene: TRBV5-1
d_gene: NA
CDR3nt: TGCGCCAGCAGCTTGGCGGGCGAGCAGTACTTC
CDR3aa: CASSLAGEQYF

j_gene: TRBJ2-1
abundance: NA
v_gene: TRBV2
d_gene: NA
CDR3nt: TGTGCCAGCAGTGTTCGCCAGTTCTACAATGAGCAGTTCTTC
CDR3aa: CASSVRQFYNEQFF

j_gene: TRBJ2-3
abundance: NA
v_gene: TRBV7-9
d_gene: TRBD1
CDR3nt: TGTGCCAGCAGCTTAGGGACAGGGATCTTGGATACGCAGTATTTT
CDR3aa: CASSLGTGILDTQYF

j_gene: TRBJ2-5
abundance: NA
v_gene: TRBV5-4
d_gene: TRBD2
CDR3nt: TGTGCCAGCAGCCCGAAGGCTAGCGGGGGGGGGATAGAGACCCAGTACTTC
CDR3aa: CASSPKASGGGIETQYF

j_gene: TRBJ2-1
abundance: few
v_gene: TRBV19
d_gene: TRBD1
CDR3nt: TGTGCCAGTAGTCCCAGGGGGACAGGGGCCATCAGCTCCTACAATGAGCAGTTCTTC
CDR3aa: CASSPRGTGAISSYNEQFF

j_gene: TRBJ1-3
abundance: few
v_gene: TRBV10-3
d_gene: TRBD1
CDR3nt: TGTGCCACAGGGACAGGGATTGCTGGAAACACCATATATTTT
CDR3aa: CATGTGIAGNTIYF

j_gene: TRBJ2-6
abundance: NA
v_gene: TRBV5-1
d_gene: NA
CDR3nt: TGCGCCAGCAGCTTGGGTCAGGGGCTCTTCTCTGGGGCCAACGTCCTGACTTTC
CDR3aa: CASSLGQGLFSGANVLTF

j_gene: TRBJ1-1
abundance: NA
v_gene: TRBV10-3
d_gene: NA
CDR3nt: TGTGCCATCAGTGACCAGAACAGGAACACTGAAGCTTTCTTT
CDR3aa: CAISDQNRNTEAFF

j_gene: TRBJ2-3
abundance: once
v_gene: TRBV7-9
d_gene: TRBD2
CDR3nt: TGTGCCAGCAGCTTAGTGGGCGGGGGGGCGTCAGATACGCAGTATTTT
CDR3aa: CASSLVGGGASDTQYF

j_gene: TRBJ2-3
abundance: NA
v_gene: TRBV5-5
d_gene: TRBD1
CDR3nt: TGTGCCAGCAGCAAACACCTAGGGACAGGGGGTGCAGATACGCAGTATTTT
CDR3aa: CASSKHLGTGGADTQYF

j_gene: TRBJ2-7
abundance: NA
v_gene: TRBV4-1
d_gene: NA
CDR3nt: TGCGCCAGCAGCCAACAGGGCCCTTCCTACGAGCAGTACTTC
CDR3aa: CASSQQGPSYEQYF

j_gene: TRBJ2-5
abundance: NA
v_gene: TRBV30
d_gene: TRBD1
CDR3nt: TGTGCCTGGAGCACGGACAGGGACCAAAAAGAGACCCAGTACTTC
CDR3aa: CAWSTDRDQKETQYF

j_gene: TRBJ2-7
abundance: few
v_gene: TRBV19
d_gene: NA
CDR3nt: TGTGCCAGTAGTATGTGGTTCGGGACTGACTCCTACGAGCAGTACTTC
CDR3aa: CASSMWFGTDSYEQYF

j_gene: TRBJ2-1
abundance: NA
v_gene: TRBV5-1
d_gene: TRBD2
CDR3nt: TGCGCCAGCAGCCTTGGGACTAGCGGGGGGTATTACAATGAGCAGTTCTTC
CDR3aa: CASSLGTSGGYYNEQFF

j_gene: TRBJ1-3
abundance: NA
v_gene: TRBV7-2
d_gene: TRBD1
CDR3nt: TGTGCCAGCAGCACCGGGACAGGGACTGGAAACACCATATATTTT
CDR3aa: CASSTGTGTGNTIYF

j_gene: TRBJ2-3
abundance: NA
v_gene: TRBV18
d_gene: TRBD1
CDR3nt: TGTGCCAGCTCACCACCAGACAGGGGACTGCAGTATTTT
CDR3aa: CASSPPDRGLQYF

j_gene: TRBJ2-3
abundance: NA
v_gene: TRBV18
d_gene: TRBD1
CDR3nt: TGTGCCAGCTCACCACTGGGACAGGTCACAGATACGCAGTATTTT
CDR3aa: CASSPLGQVTDTQYF

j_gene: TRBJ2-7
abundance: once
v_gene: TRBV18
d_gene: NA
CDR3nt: TGTGCCAGCTCACCACAGTCCAGCTCCTACGAGCAGTACTTC
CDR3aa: CASSPQSSSYEQYF

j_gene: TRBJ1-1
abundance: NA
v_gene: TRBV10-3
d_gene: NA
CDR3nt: TGTGCCATCACCCCCTCAGGGACTGAAGCTTTCTTT
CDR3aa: CAITPSGTEAFF

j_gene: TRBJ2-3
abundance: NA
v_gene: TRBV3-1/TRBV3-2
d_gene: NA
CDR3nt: TGTGCCAGCAGCCAAAAGGGGGGGCTACTCACAGATACGCAGTATTTT
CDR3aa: CASSQKGGLLTDTQYF

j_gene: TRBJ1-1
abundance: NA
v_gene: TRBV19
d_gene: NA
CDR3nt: TGTGCCAGTAGTAACCCCATAGCCCGTCTCTCGGGGACTTTCTTT
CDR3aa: CASSNPIARLSGTFF

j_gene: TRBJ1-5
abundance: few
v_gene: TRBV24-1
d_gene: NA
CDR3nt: TGTGCCACCAGTGGCAGGGATTCTTATCAGCCCCAGCATTTT
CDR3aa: CATSGRDSYQPQHF

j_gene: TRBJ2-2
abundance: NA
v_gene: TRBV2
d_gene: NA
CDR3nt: TGTGCCAGACAGGGAATCTTGGGCGGGGAGCTGTTTTTT
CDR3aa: CARQGILGGELFF

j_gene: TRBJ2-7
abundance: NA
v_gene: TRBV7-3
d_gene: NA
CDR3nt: TGTGCCAGCAGCTTATCGCAGGGGACCAACGAGCAGTACTTC
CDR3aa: CASSLSQGTNEQYF

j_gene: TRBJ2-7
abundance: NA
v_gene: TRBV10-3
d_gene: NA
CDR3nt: TGTGCCATCAGGAACACACCGGGGGAGCAGTACTTC
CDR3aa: CAIRNTPGEQYF

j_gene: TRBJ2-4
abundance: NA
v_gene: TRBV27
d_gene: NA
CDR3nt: TGTGCCAGCACCCTCCATGGGGGACTAGCCAAAAACATTCAGTACTTC
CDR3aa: CASTLHGGLAKNIQYF

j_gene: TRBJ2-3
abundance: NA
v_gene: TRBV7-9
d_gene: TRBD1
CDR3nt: TGTGCCTACCGCCGGGACAGGGGCACAGATACGCAGTATTTT
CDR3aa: CAYRRDRGTDTQYF

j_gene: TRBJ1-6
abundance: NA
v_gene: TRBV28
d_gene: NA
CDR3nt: TGTGCCAGCAGTTCCGGGACATCGGTCTATCCCACTAATTCACCCCTCCACTTT
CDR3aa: CASSSGTSVYPTNSPLHF

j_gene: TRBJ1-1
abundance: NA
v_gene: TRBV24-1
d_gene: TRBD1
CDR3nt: TGTGCCACCAGTGATTCCCGACAGGGGGCGTCCACTGAAGCTTTCTTT
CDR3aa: CATSDSRQGASTEAFF

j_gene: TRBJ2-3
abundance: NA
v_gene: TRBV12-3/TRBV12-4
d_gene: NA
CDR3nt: TGTGCCAGCAGTTCCGAGTTGGCAGATACGCAGTATTTT
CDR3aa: CASSSELADTQYF

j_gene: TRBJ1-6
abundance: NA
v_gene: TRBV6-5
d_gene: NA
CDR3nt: TGTGCCAGCGGATACAGATCAGATAATTCACCCCTCCACTTT
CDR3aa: CASGYRSDNSPLHF

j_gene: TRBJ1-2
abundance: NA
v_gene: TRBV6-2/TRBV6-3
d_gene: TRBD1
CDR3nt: TGTGCCAGCAGTTACGACGACCGACAGGGGGCGATCTATGGCTACACCTTC
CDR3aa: CASSYDDRQGAIYGYTF

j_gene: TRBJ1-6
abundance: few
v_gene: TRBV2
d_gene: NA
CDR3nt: TGTGCCAGCAGAGTGGGTGGAGGATTATATAATTCACCCCTCCACTTT
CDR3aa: CASRVGGGLYNSPLHF

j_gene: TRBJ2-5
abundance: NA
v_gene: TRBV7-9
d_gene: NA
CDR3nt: TGTGCCAGCAGCTCCGGCTCTAGCCTTCAAGAGACCCAGTACTTC
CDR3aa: CASSSGSSLQETQYF

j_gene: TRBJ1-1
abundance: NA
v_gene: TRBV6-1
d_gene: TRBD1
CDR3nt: TGTGCCAGCAGTGAAGCCGTATTACGTGGACAGGGGAATCAGGAAGCTTTCTTT
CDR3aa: CASSEAVLRGQGNQEAFF

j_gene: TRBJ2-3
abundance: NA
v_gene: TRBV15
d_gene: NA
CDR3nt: TGTGCCACCAGTTTGGCAGGGGGGGATACGCAGTATTTT
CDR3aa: CATSLAGGDTQYF